The 22 T cell receptor beta chains presented below share a single source sample, sequenced in a study of control samples from healthy donors and cancer patients (dated by TCRdb to 2018 to 2020). The method behind the library was the immunoSEQ multiplex PCR assay. TCRdb mirrors the immuneACCESS table, restricted to in-frame sequences. Some clones are absent from its copies; in checked studies, under half trace to an unresolved V gene, and the reason for the others is unknown. This sample holds about 180,000 clones; around 90% were observed only once. Clones ranked in the top ten supply roughly 1.5% of the sample. The sample comprised blood. The receptor set was obtained from a woman in her forties or fifties in good health.

The chain joins TRBV9 to TRBJ1-6; D perhaps matches TRBD1 (5 bases). Germline CDR1 and CDR2: SGDLS and YYNGEE. The CDR3 is made up of 15 amino acids. V dropped 3 bases and J dropped 7 bases, with 14 bases sitting between them. CDR3 in DNA: TGTGCCAGCAGCGAGACGCCTGGGGGGAATTCACCCCTCCACTTT. It yields the protein CASSETPGGNSPLHF.

This chain uses TRBV6-6 with TRBJ2-7, with D possibly being TRBD1 or TRBD2 (5 bases each). This CDR3 region has 14 residues. Trimming took 2 bases from V and 6 from J, leaving 14 bases between them. CDR1 is MNHNY, CDR2 SVGAGI, per germline (reference sequence). CDR3 nucleotide sequence: TGTGCCAGCAGTTACCGATGGGACGCCGGCGAGCAGTACTTC. It translates to CASSYRWDAGEQYF.

The V gene is TRBV28, the J gene TRBJ1-2; D is unclear. CDR3 length: 13 amino acids. The ends were cut back, 6 bases at V and 8 bases at J, with 16 bases in the middle. Germline assignment: CDR1 MDHEN and CDR2 SYDVKM. The CDR3 protein is CASSIKQYPGYTF. The CDR3 nucleotides read TGTGCCAGCAGCATAAAACAGTACCCGGGCTACACCTTC.

The J gene is TRBJ2-5, the V gene TRBV5-1; TRBD1 is a possible D gene (5 bases). Germline CDR1 and CDR2: SGHRS and YFSETQ. Trimming stripped 0 bases from V and 5 bases from J, with 5 bases between. This CDR3 spans 12 amino acids. The CDR3 DNA is TGCGCCAGCAGCTTGGAGGGGGAGACCCAGTACTTC. Protein product: CASSLEGETQYF.

The table lists this clone with a few counts. The chain uses TRBV3-1 (or the pseudogene TRBV3-2) and TRBJ2-2; D gene uncertain. The length of the CDR3 is 11 residues. Trimming left V 6 bases short and J 6 bases short, with 5 bases between. Germline CDR1 reads LGHDT; CDR2 reads YNNKEL (reference sequence). The CDR3 loop is CASRGSGELFF. CDR3 DNA: TGTGCCAGCAGAGGGTCCGGGGAGCTGTTTTTT.

The rearrangement links TRBV28 to TRBJ2-3, with TRBD1 identical over 10 bases. The CDR3 length is 16 residues. V was clipped by 6 bases and J by 5 bases; unmatched bases: 11. Per the germline V gene, CDR1 is MDHEN and CDR2 is SYDVKM. CDR3 residues: CASSSPRGQGIDTQYF. The DNA of the CDR3 is TGTGCCAGCAGCTCACCGCGGGGACAGGGGATAGATACGCAGTATTTT.

The rearrangement links TRBV29-1 to TRBJ1-2; D not resolved. Deletions cut 4 bases from V and 2 bases from J, with 5 bases between. The germline V gene has CDR1 SQVTM and CDR2 ANQGSEA. CDR3 length: 11 residues. The DNA of the CDR3 is TGCAGCGTTGTGCTCAACTATGGCTACACCTTC. Residues: CSVVLNYGYTF.

This chain joins TRBV19 and TRBJ1-1; D unclear. The V end was cut by 5 bases, the J end by 7 bases, with 8 bases between. The CDR3 is made up of 11 amino acids. CDR1 and CDR2 from the germline V gene are LNHDA and SQIVND (reference sequence). CDR3 region: CASSLNGEAFF. In DNA form, the CDR3 reads TGTGCCAGTAGTTTGAACGGTGAAGCTTTCTTT.

The genes are TRBV4-1 and TRBJ2-3, with D hard to call. V shed 2 bases and J shed 4 bases, with 13 bases lying between them. This CDR3 has 15 amino acids. Germline lookup yields CDR1 MGHRA and CDR2 YSYEKL. CDR3 sequence: CASSQLLTPADTQYF. The CDR3 DNA follows: TGCGCCAGCAGCCAATTATTGACTCCAGCAGATACGCAGTATTTT.

V and J are TRBV24-1 and TRBJ1-5; 8 positions match TRBD1. This CDR3 comprises 13 residues. The germline gives CDR1 KGHDR, CDR2 SFDVKD. J was trimmed by 4 bases and V by 9 bases; bases with no gene match: 4. The CDR3, as DNA: TGTGCCACCGGGGACAGGACAAATCAGCCCCAGCATTTT. Translating gives CATGDRTNQPQHF.

This clone was detected only a few times. The V gene is TRBV25-1, the J gene TRBJ2-1; D is tentatively TRBD1 or TRBD2 (6 bases each). The germline gives CDR1 MGHDK, CDR2 SYGVNS. There are 12 residues in the CDR3. Trimming pared 2 bases from V and 9 bases from J, leaving 8 bases between. The CDR3 reads CASSEGGLEQFF. DNA for the CDR3: TGTGCCAGCAGTGAAGGGGGGCTTGAGCAGTTCTTC.

The chain carries TRBV3-1 (or the pseudogene TRBV3-2) and TRBJ1-5; TRBD1 agrees at 9 bases. Germline V gives CDR1 LGHDT, CDR2 YNNKEL (reference sequence). V lost 3 bases and J lost 0; bases outside the gene matches: 9. CDR3 length: 18 residues. The CDR3 reads CASSQEPGQGPSNQPQHF. The DNA for the CDR3 is TGTGCCAGCAGCCAGGAACCGGGACAGGGACCTAGCAATCAGCCCCAGCATTTT.

The chain employs TRBV21-1 and TRBJ2-5; TRBD2 is the table's D call, not checked against the DNA. TRBV21-1 is deemed a pseudogene. This CDR3 region has 12 residues. CDR3 sequence reads: CASSTGEETQYF. The CDR3 bases are TGTGCCAGCAGCACGGGAGAAGAGACCCAGTACTTC.

V gene TRBV9 combines with J gene TRBJ2-5; D unclear. The CDR3 runs to 11 residues. V was trimmed by 2 bases and J by 6 bases, leaving 5 bases between them. Germline values: CDR1 SGDLS, CDR2 YYNGEE. The CDR3 region is CASSVGKTQYF. Written as DNA, the CDR3 is TGTGCCAGCAGCGTGGGGAAGACCCAGTACTTC.

This clone turned up a few times. V gene TRBV3-1 (or the pseudogene TRBV3-2) combines with J gene TRBJ2-1; the D gene is possibly TRBD2 (6 bases). Per germline, CDR1 LGHDT and CDR2 YNNKEL (reference sequence). Trimming pared 1 base from V and 12 bases from J, leaving 13 bases between. This CDR3 spans 13 amino acids. The CDR3: CASSQGRGSGQFF. DNA for the CDR3: TGTGCCAGCAGCCAAGGTCGGGGGAGCGGGCAGTTCTTC.

This clone was seen once. The V gene is TRBV7-2, the J gene TRBJ2-7; TRBD1 matches at 9 bases. V shed 5 bases, J shed 5 bases, and the junction held 1 base outside the gene matches. Germline CDR1 SGHTA, CDR2 FQGNSA. The CDR3 sequence is 12 residues long. The chain's CDR3 is CASSRTGDEQYF. The CDR3, as DNA: TGTGCCAGCAGCAGGACAGGGGACGAGCAGTACTTC.

This clone was seen a single time. V usage is TRBV10-3 and J usage is TRBJ2-7; possibly TRBD1 or TRBD2 for D (5 bases each). Germline values: CDR1 ENHRY, CDR2 SYGVKD. V was clipped by 6 bases and J by 3 bases, with 18 bases between them. The CDR3 is 15 amino acids. CDR3 coding DNA: TGTGCCATCAGCTCCGGGACCTTGGACATCTACGAGCAGTACTTC. The encoded protein is CAISSGTLDIYEQYF.

The V gene is TRBV7-9, the J gene TRBJ1-1; D is possibly TRBD1 (5 bases). Looked up from germline, CDR1 is SEHNR and CDR2 is FQNEAQ (reference sequence). This CDR3 contains 12 residues. The V gene lost 1 base and the J gene lost 7 bases, with 7 bases spanning the gap. In DNA form, the CDR3 reads TGTGCCAGCAGCTTAGGGGGGGGTGAAGCTTTCTTT. Protein product: CASSLGGGEAFF.

This chain uses TRBV27 with TRBJ2-7; TRBD1 aligns across 11 bases. CDR1 MNHEY and CDR2 SMNVEV come from the germline V gene (reference sequence). The V and J ends lost 6 bases and 2 bases, in that order; junction bases with no gene match: 6. The CDR3 is 15 residues long. The CDR3 bases are TGTGCCAGCAGACGGACAGGGGGCAGCACCTACGAGCAGTACTTC. It yields the protein CASRRTGGSTYEQYF.

This chain joins TRBV20-1 and TRBJ2-5; a weak D match, TRBD1 (5 bases). The CDR3 spans 11 residues. V shed 7 bases and J shed 6 bases, with 12 bases lying between them. The germline V gene has CDR1 DFQATT and CDR2 SNEGSKA (reference sequence). CDR3 sequence: CSVWGTKTQYF. Written as DNA, the CDR3 is TGCAGTGTTTGGGGCACGAAGACCCAGTACTTC.

This clone appeared once. The chain combines TRBV7-9 with TRBJ1-2; D ambiguous. Germline V gene sequence: CDR1 SEHNR, CDR2 FQNEAQ (reference sequence). This CDR3 spans 14 amino acids. Trimming pared 5 bases from V and 4 bases from J, leaving 14 bases between. The CDR3 bases are TGTGCCAGCAGCCCAAGGGCCCAGACCTATGGCTACACCTTC. This sequence encodes CASSPRAQTYGYTF.

The sample holds one count of this clone. The DNA for the CDR3 is TGCGCCAGCAGCCGGGGACTAGCGGGAGTGTCCACCCAAGAGACCCAGTACTTC. This sequence encodes CASSRGLAGVSTQETQYF. This rearrangement joins TRBV4-3 to TRBJ2-5; TRBD2 matches at 14 bases. Germline-derived CDR1 and CDR2 are LGHNA and YSLEER. V shed 4 bases, J shed 1 base, and the junction held 8 bases outside the gene matches. The CDR3 sequence is 18 residues long.